Each of the 8 T cell receptor beta chains below was sequenced from the same sample in a study of blood T cell repertoires in COVID-19. TCRdb's copy holds only in-frame clones and misses some; the assay was immunoSEQ multiplex PCR. This sample has about 72,000 clones; more than 75% occur once, and the top ten carry about a tenth. The specimen sequenced was peripheral blood. The source of these receptors is a man aged 65 to 79 with active or convalescent COVID-19.

There are a few counts of this clone. This chain uses TRBV7-8 with TRBJ2-6, with D possibly being TRBD1 (5 bases). Germline V gene data show CDR1 as SGHVS and CDR2 as FQNEAQ. This CDR3 has 16 residues. V dropped 5 bases and J dropped 0 bases, with 11 bases sitting between them. The CDR3: CASSLRGGSGANVLTF. The CDR3 coding sequence is TGTGCCAGCAGCCTAAGGGGTGGCTCTGGGGCCAACGTCCTGACTTTC.

The chain couples TRBV6-5 to TRBJ1-2; D is unclear. Deletions cut 2 bases from V and 2 bases from J, with 12 bases between. Per germline, CDR1 MNHEY and CDR2 SVGAGI. CDR3 length equals 15 residues. CDR3 DNA sequence: TGTGCCAGCAGTTACGTCGGGGAACTGAACTATGGCTACACCTTC. Amino acids: CASSYVGELNYGYTF.

The rearrangement joins TRBV7-2 to TRBJ2-3; 8 positions agree with TRBD2. V gave up 3 bases and J gave up 1 base; unmatched junction bases: 6. CDR3 size: 16 residues. CDR1 is SGHTA, CDR2 FQGNSA, per germline. CDR3 amino acids: CASSLNPGLGTDTQYF. The CDR3 DNA is TGTGCCAGCAGCTTGAACCCGGGACTAGGCACAGATACGCAGTATTTT.

The genes are TRBV10-3 and TRBJ1-2; 7 bases fit TRBD1. This CDR3 has 13 amino acids. With V trimmed by 7 bases and J by 8 bases, 10 bases remained unmatched. Per germline, CDR1 ENHRY and CDR2 SYGVKD. CDR3 sequence: CAIMPLTGVGYTF. DNA for the CDR3: TGTGCCATCATGCCCCTCACAGGGGTCGGCTACACCTTC.

V and J are TRBV5-6 and TRBJ1-4; 7 nucleotides line up with TRBD1. Germline CDR1 and CDR2: SGHDT and YYEEEE. This CDR3 is built from 17 residues. V lost 0 bases, J lost 0 bases, and 5 bases stayed unmatched. The CDR3 DNA follows: TGTGCCAGCAGCTTGGGACAGGGAATCGCAACTAATGAAAAACTGTTTTTT. This gives the protein CASSLGQGIATNEKLFF.

This clone was counted a single time. The J gene is TRBJ2-7, the V gene TRBV18, with TRBD1 identical over 7 bases. The CDR3 covers 17 residues. V lost 3 bases to trimming and J lost 1 base; unmatched junction nucleotides: 12. Germline lookup yields CDR1 KGHSH and CDR2 LQKENI. The CDR3 loop is CASSPLRLGQSSYEQYF. The CDR3 coding sequence is TGTGCCAGCTCACCGCTCAGGCTGGGACAGTCATCCTACGAGCAGTACTTC.

The chain uses TRBV25-1 and TRBJ2-2, with 8 bases matching TRBD2. CDR1 is MGHDK, CDR2 SYGVNS, per germline. V shed 0 bases and J 6 bases; nucleotides not matched to a gene: 0. CDR3 size: 14 residues. DNA for the CDR3: TGTGCCAGCAGTGAATATAGCGGGGCCGGGGAGCTGTTTTTT. Amino acid sequence: CASSEYSGAGELFF.

The chain carries TRBV28 and TRBJ1-5, with 7 nucleotides matching TRBD1. The CDR3 is made up of 15 amino acids. The V and J ends lost 6 bases and 4 bases, in that order; junction bases with no gene match: 9. Looked up from germline, CDR1 is MDHEN and CDR2 is SYDVKM. CDR3 sequence reads: CASRTWQGVNQPQHF. DNA for the CDR3: TGTGCCAGCAGGACGTGGCAGGGGGTGAATCAGCCCCAGCATTTT.